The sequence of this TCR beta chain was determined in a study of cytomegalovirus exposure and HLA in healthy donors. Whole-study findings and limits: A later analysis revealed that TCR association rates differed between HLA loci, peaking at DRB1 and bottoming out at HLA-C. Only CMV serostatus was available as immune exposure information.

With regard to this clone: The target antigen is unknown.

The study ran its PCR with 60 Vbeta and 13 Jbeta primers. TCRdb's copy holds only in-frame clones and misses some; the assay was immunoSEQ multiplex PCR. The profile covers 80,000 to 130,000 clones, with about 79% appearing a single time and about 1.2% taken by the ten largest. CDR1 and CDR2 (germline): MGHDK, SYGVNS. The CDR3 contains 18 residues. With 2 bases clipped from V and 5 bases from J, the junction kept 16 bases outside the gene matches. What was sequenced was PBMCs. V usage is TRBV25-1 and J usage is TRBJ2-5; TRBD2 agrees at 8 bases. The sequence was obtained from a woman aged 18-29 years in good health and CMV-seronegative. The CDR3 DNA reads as TGTGCCAGCAGTGAAGGTATAGATGGACTAGCCCCGCGGGAGACCCAGTACTTC. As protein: CASSEGIDGLAPRETQYF.